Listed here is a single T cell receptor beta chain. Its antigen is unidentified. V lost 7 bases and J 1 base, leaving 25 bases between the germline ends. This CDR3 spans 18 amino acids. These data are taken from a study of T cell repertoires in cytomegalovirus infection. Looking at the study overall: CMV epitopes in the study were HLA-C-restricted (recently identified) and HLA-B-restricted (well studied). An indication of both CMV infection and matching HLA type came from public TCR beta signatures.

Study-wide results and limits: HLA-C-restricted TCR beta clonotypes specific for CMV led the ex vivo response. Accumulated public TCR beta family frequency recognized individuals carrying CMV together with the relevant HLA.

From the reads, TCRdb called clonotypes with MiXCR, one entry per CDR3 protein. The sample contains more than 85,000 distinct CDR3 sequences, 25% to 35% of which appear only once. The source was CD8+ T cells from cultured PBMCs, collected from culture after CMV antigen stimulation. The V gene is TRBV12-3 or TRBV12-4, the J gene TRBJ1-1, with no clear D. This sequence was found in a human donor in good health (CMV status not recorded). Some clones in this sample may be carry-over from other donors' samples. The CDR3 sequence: CASKNEADGFLWNTEAFF. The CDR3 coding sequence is TGTGCCAGCAAGAATGAGGCAGACGGTTTTTTGTGGAACACTGAAGCTTTCTTT.